This T cell receptor beta chain was captured by sequencing in a study of cytomegalovirus exposure and HLA in healthy donors. Study-wide context: A data release that came early held 80 million to 95 million unique TCRs from HLA-typed donors. Study-wide results and caveats: Later analysis indicated greater clonal expansion among HLA-associated TCR beta chains than among equally common other chains. Generally TCR sequences proved uncommon, though certain public TCRs appeared in numerous donors.

The PCR was carried out with 60 Vbeta primers and 13 Jbeta primers. Clones were sequenced by immunoSEQ multiplex PCR, and TCRdb holds only the in-frame ones, with some missing. The profile covers 100,000 to 150,000 clones, with approximately 80% appearing a single time and 1% taken by the ten largest. A note on this clone: No antigen is known for it.

Per germline, CDR1 MNHEY and CDR2 SMNVEV (reference sequence). The CDR3 has 13 amino acids. Deletions cut 3 bases from V and 4 bases from J, with 7 bases between. The sequencing input was PBMCs. This clonotype was sampled from a middle-aged man in good health and CMV-seronegative. The rearrangement joins TRBV27 to TRBJ2-1; D is undetermined. CDR3 amino acids: CASSFSTYNEQFF. CDR3 in DNA: TGTGCCAGCAGTTTTTCCACTTACAATGAGCAGTTCTTC.